Below, 30 T cell receptor beta chains from the same sample are listed, as sequenced in a study of siplizumab effects on memory and regulatory T cells. Profiled with immunoSEQ multiplex PCR; TCRdb holds only in-frame clones, not every one. Among some 100,000 clones listed, approximately 91% were seen once. Material: non-Treg CD4+ T cells sorted from blood. Receptors were obtained from a human donor in good health.

This chain uses TRBV5-1 with TRBJ2-3; TRBD1 aligns across 9 bases. There are 14 residues in the CDR3. Trimming cost V 4 bases and J 4 bases; bases outside gene matches: 4. The germline gives CDR1 SGHRS, CDR2 YFSETQ. In DNA form, the CDR3 reads TGCGCCAGCAGCGCAGGGACAGGGTCAGATACGCAGTATTTT. Its protein product is CASSAGTGSDTQYF.

This chain connects TRBV27 to TRBJ2-7; D gene uncertain. The length of the CDR3 is 15 residues. Germline V lookup: CDR1 MNHEY, CDR2 SMNVEV (reference sequence). V was shortened by 5 bases and J by 2 bases, with 16 bases between the two germline ends. CDR3 DNA: TGTGCCAGCAGTCACCAAAACGACGGTCCCTACGAGCAGTACTTC. Translated: CASSHQNDGPYEQYF.

The chain employs TRBV4-1 and TRBJ1-3; D possibly corresponds to TRBD1 (6 bases). CDR1 MGHRA and CDR2 YSYEKL come from the germline V gene. The CDR3 spans 15 residues. Trimming removed 4 bases from V and 4 bases from J, with 14 bases in between. CDR3 coding DNA: TGCGCCAGCAGCCCGGGACACGGAGTCGGAAACACCATATATTTT. Its protein product is CASSPGHGVGNTIYF.

This rearrangement joins TRBV7-2 to TRBJ1-5, with 8 bases identical to TRBD1. The length of the CDR3 is 16 residues. Trimming cost V 5 bases and J 0 bases; bases outside gene matches: 6. Germline V CDR1 and CDR2: SGHTA, FQGNSA. As DNA, the CDR3 is TGTGCCAGCAGCCAACAGACAGGGGTTAGCAATCAGCCCCAGCATTTT. Translated: CASSQQTGVSNQPQHF.

The chain is built from TRBV19 and TRBJ2-1; 13 nucleotides agree with TRBD2. This CDR3 is built from 16 residues. The V segment lost 5 bases and the J segment 4 bases; nucleotides outside the gene matches: 5. Germline CDR1 and CDR2: LNHDA and SQIVND (reference sequence). CDR3 in DNA: TGTGCCAGTAGTGCGCAGACTAGCGGGGGGTACAATGAGCAGTTCTTC. Its protein product is CASSAQTSGGYNEQFF.

The chain is built from TRBV18 and TRBJ1-3, with 8 bases lining up with TRBD1. Germline loops: CDR1 KGHSH, CDR2 LQKENI. J gave up 2 bases and V 2 bases, and 2 bases lay outside the gene matches. This CDR3 comprises 15 residues. CDR3 region: CASSPGQGAGNTIYF. The CDR3 nucleotides read TGTGCCAGCTCACCAGGACAGGGTGCTGGAAACACCATATATTTT. Full variable domain (rest looked up from reference TRBV18 and TRBJ1-3): NAGVMQNPRHLVRRRGQEARLRCSPMKGHSHVYWYRQLPEEGLKFMVYLQKENIIDESGMPKERFSAEFPKEGPSILRIQQVVRGDSAAYFCASSPGQGAGNTIYFGEGSWLTVV.

J is TRBJ2-1 and V is TRBV19; possible D gene TRBD2, 6 bases. This CDR3 is 13 amino acids long. The V gene lost 8 bases and the J gene lost 4 bases, with 12 bases spanning the gap. Germline values: CDR1 LNHDA, CDR2 SQIVND (reference sequence). CDR3 amino acids: CASLAEPYNEQFF. CDR3 DNA sequence: TGTGCCAGTTTAGCGGAACCTTACAATGAGCAGTTCTTC.

The J gene is TRBJ1-1, the V gene TRBV9, with 7 positions matching TRBD1. V lost 1 base to trimming and J lost 7 bases; unmatched junction nucleotides: 1. This CDR3 has 12 amino acids. The germline V gene has CDR1 SGDLS and CDR2 YYNGEE. CDR3 protein: CASSVRQGEAFF. In DNA, the CDR3 is TGTGCCAGCAGCGTAAGACAGGGTGAAGCTTTCTTT.

The J gene is TRBJ2-2, the V gene TRBV9; the match to TRBD2 covers 9 bases. Germline CDR1 reads SGDLS; CDR2 reads YYNGEE. V gave up 0 bases and J gave up 6 bases; unmatched junction bases: 9. The CDR3 spans 17 residues. CDR3 sequence: CASSVDPSGIKAGELFF. The CDR3 DNA reads as TGTGCCAGCAGCGTAGATCCTAGCGGGATAAAGGCCGGGGAGCTGTTTTTT.

The chain employs TRBV10-2 and TRBJ2-4; D is possibly TRBD2 (5 bases). V lost 8 bases to trimming and J lost 0 bases, with 11 bases between them. This CDR3 is built from 14 residues. Germline CDR1 is WSHSY and CDR2 is SAAADI. In nucleotides, the CDR3 is TGCGCCAGCCGGCTAGCAGTAGCCAAAAACATTCAGTACTTC. Translation gives CASRLAVAKNIQYF.

Concerning this clone itself: A junction end diverges from the germline sequence, so it may reflect a read error. The chain combines TRBV25-1 with TRBJ2-3; no reliable D call. Germline V gives CDR1 MGHDK, CDR2 SYGVNS. The CDR3 has 12 amino acids. The CDR3 nucleotides read TGTACCAGCAGTACACCGGCAGATACGCAGTATTTT. This sequence encodes CTSSTPADTQYF.

The chain combines TRBV7-2 with TRBJ2-3; possibly TRBD2 for D (5 bases). The CDR3 consists of 14 residues. From germline, CDR1 is SGHTA and CDR2 FQGNSA. V shed 3 bases and J shed 6 bases, with 13 bases lying between them. CDR3 nucleotide sequence: TGTGCCAGCAGCTTCAGCGGACCCCCCGATACGCAGTATTTT. It specifies CASSFSGPPDTQYF.

The chain has TRBV2 and TRBJ2-5; maybe TRBD1 (5 bases). This CDR3 is built from 14 residues. V lost 9 bases to trimming and J lost 2 bases, with 16 bases between them. Germline values: CDR1 SNHLY, CDR2 FYNNEI. The CDR3 loop is CARQADNGQETQYF. DNA of the CDR3: TGTGCCAGACAGGCGGACAATGGACAAGAGACCCAGTACTTC.

The chain uses TRBV11-3 and TRBJ2-7, with D unclear. V lost 5 bases and J 0 bases, leaving 5 bases between the germline ends. Looked up from germline, CDR1 is SGHNT and CDR2 is YENEEA. The CDR3 is 12 amino acids. The CDR3 bases are TGTGCCAGCAGCCGGGTCTCCTACGAGCAGTACTTC. Translation gives CASSRVSYEQYF.

The rearrangement uses TRBV5-6 and TRBJ2-5; possible D gene TRBD1, 5 bases. CDR1 and CDR2 (germline): SGHDT, YYEEEE. The V and J ends lost 7 bases and 5 bases respectively, with 12 bases between them. The CDR3 runs 12 residues. CDR3 loop: CASGRVGETQYF. As DNA, the CDR3 is TGTGCCAGCGGCAGGGTGGGGGAGACCCAGTACTTC.

The rearrangement joins TRBV7-9 to TRBJ1-1; D unresolved. CDR3 length: 15 amino acids. Trimming cost V 6 bases and J 5 bases, with 19 bases left between them. The germline V gene has CDR1 SEHNR and CDR2 FQNEAQ (reference sequence). This CDR3 reads CASRKISIGLTEAFF. The CDR3 DNA follows: TGTGCCAGCAGAAAGATATCGATTGGGTTAACTGAAGCTTTCTTT. The full variable domain, its missing parts supplied by reference TRBV7-9 and TRBJ1-1, is DTGVSQNPRHKITKRGQNVTFRCDPISEHNRLYWYRQTLGQGPEFLTYFQNEAQLEKSRLLSDRFSAERPKGSFSTLEIQRTEQGDSAMYLCASRKISIGLTEAFFGQGTRLTVV.

The chain combines TRBV28 with TRBJ2-2; D might be TRBD2 (6 bases). V lost 6 bases to trimming and J lost 0 bases, with 14 bases between them. Germline V gene lookup returns CDR1 MDHEN and CDR2 SYDVKM. The CDR3 has 16 amino acids. The chain's CDR3 is CASRPWRGTNTGELFF. DNA of the CDR3: TGTGCCAGCAGACCATGGCGGGGAACGAACACCGGGGAGCTGTTTTTT.

The V and J genes are TRBV6-6 and TRBJ2-7; D is possibly TRBD1 (6 bases). Germline values: CDR1 MNHNY, CDR2 SVGAGI (reference sequence). The V end lost 6 bases, the J end lost 6 bases, and 21 bases lay between the germline ends. The CDR3 covers 15 residues. CDR3 loop: CASRPDRNLLPEQYF. The CDR3 bases are TGTGCCAGCAGACCGGACAGAAATCTTTTACCCGAGCAGTACTTC.

The rearrangement uses TRBV18 and TRBJ2-3, with D uncertain. From germline, CDR1 is KGHSH and CDR2 LQKENI. CDR3 length: 11 residues. V was clipped by 5 bases and J by 2 bases, with 2 bases between them. CDR3 loop: CASSSTDTQYF. CDR3 DNA sequence: TGTGCCAGCTCATCCACAGATACGCAGTATTTT. The whole variable domain, filled in from reference TRBV18 and TRBJ2-3, reads NAGVMQNPRHLVRRRGQEARLRCSPMKGHSHVYWYRQLPEEGLKFMVYLQKENIIDESGMPKERFSAEFPKEGPSILRIQQVVRGDSAAYFCASSSTDTQYFGPGTRLTVL.

CDR3 bases: TGTGCCACCAGCACGGGCCCAGGGCTGGCTAATGAAAAACTGTTTTTT. This sequence encodes CATSTGPGLANEKLFF. The V gene is TRBV15, the J gene TRBJ1-4; D might be TRBD1 (5 bases). The V gene lost 4 bases and the J gene lost 3 bases, with 15 bases spanning the gap. This CDR3 has 16 residues. CDR1 and CDR2 (germline): LNHNV, YYDKDF (reference sequence). The whole variable domain, remainder taken from reference TRBV15 and TRBJ1-4, is DAMVIQNPRYQVTQFGKPVTLSCSQTLNHNVMYWYQQKSSQAPKLLFHYYDKDFNNEADTPDNFQSRRPNTSFCFLDIRSPGLGDTAMYLCATSTGPGLANEKLFFGSGTQLSVL.

This clone was seen once. This sequence joins TRBV5-1 and TRBJ2-1; 9 bases line up with TRBD2. The length of the CDR3 is 15 residues. With V trimmed by 7 bases and J by 0 bases, 5 bases remained unmatched. The germline gives CDR1 SGHRS, CDR2 YFSETQ. The CDR3 here is CASSTSGSSYNEQFF. The CDR3 region has the DNA TGCGCCAGCTCGACTAGCGGAAGCTCCTACAATGAGCAGTTCTTC.

This chain links TRBV10-3 with TRBJ1-1; TRBD1 matches at 9 bases. V lost 5 bases to trimming and J lost 0 bases; unmatched junction nucleotides: 4. The CDR3 runs to 15 residues. Germline lookup yields CDR1 ENHRY and CDR2 SYGVKD. The CDR3 reads CAISNGQGMNTEAFF. The CDR3 region has the DNA TGTGCCATCAGTAATGGACAGGGGATGAACACTGAAGCTTTCTTT.

The CDR3 is CASSPEPGQDYEQYF. The DNA for the CDR3 is TGTGCCAGCAGCCCGGAACCCGGACAAGACTACGAGCAGTACTTC. The rearrangement joins TRBV5-4 to TRBJ2-7; tentatively, D is TRBD1 (5 bases). The CDR3 runs 15 residues. Trimming stripped 4 bases from V and 3 bases from J, with 17 bases between. Germline-derived CDR1 and CDR2 are SGHNT and YYREEE (reference sequence).

The chain recombines TRBV15 with TRBJ2-3; D might be TRBD2 (5 bases). CDR1 is LNHNV, CDR2 YYDKDF, per germline (reference sequence). V lost 0 bases and J 0 bases, leaving 19 bases between the germline ends. The CDR3 runs 19 residues. In nucleotides, the CDR3 is TGTGCCACCAGCAGAGATGGAGGTTCGGGAAGGGCTAGCACAGATACGCAGTATTTT. Protein: CATSRDGGSGRASTDTQYF. The entire variable domain, with the rest obtained from reference TRBV15 and TRBJ2-3, is as follows: DAMVIQNPRYQVTQFGKPVTLSCSQTLNHNVMYWYQQKSSQAPKLLFHYYDKDFNNEADTPDNFQSRRPNTSFCFLDIRSPGLGDTAMYLCATSRDGGSGRASTDTQYFGPGTRLTVL.

The J gene is TRBJ2-1, the V gene TRBV2; D perhaps matches TRBD2 (6 bases). The V gene's germline CDR1 is SNHLY and CDR2 FYNNEI. The CDR3 spans 13 residues. Trimming took 10 bases from V and 7 from J, leaving 17 bases between them. As DNA, the CDR3 is TGTGCCACCCGGACTATGTCTGGGAATGAGCAGTTCTTC. Translated, it gives CATRTMSGNEQFF.

This clone is a singleton in its sample. The V and J genes are TRBV5-1 and TRBJ1-1; the D gene is possibly TRBD1 (6 bases). Germline V lookup: CDR1 SGHRS, CDR2 YFSETQ. V was cut by 4 bases and J by 11 bases, with 18 bases left in between. The CDR3 has 13 amino acids. The CDR3: CASSLTGNREAFF. The CDR3 nucleotides are TGCGCCAGCAGCCTAACAGGGAATCGTGAGGCTTTCTTT.

This chain connects TRBV4-2 to TRBJ2-7, with 7 bases aligning to TRBD1. The CDR3 runs 14 residues. From germline, CDR1 is LGHNA and CDR2 YNFKEQ. V gave up 2 bases and J gave up 6 bases; unmatched junction bases: 7. The CDR3: CASSQITRTGEQYF. The CDR3 DNA sequence: TGTGCCAGCAGCCAAATAACTAGGACAGGCGAGCAGTACTTC.

J is TRBJ2-7 and V is TRBV28, with D uncertain. The CDR3 runs to 11 residues. Germline V gives CDR1 MDHEN, CDR2 SYDVKM. Trimming left V 6 bases short and J 3 bases short, with 6 bases between. CDR3 coding DNA: TGTGCCAGCAGGGCCTTCTACGAGCAGTACTTC. Its protein is CASRAFYEQYF.

The genes are TRBV6-1 and TRBJ1-5; D is unclear. CDR1 and CDR2 from the germline V gene are MNHNS and SASEGT. Trimming left V 7 bases short and J 5 bases short, with 12 bases between. The CDR3 has 13 amino acids. CDR3 loop: CASTTVLYQPQHF. In nucleotides, the CDR3 is TGTGCCAGCACCACGGTTTTATATCAGCCCCAGCATTTT.

The chain carries TRBV5-1 and TRBJ2-3; TRBD2 matches at 10 bases. The V segment lost 4 bases and the J segment 4 bases; nucleotides outside the gene matches: 6. Per the germline V gene, CDR1 is SGHRS and CDR2 is YFSETQ. The CDR3 has 15 residues. In DNA, the CDR3 is TGCGCCAGCAGCCCTAGCGGGGGCTGGGCAGATACGCAGTATTTT. It codes for CASSPSGGWADTQYF.